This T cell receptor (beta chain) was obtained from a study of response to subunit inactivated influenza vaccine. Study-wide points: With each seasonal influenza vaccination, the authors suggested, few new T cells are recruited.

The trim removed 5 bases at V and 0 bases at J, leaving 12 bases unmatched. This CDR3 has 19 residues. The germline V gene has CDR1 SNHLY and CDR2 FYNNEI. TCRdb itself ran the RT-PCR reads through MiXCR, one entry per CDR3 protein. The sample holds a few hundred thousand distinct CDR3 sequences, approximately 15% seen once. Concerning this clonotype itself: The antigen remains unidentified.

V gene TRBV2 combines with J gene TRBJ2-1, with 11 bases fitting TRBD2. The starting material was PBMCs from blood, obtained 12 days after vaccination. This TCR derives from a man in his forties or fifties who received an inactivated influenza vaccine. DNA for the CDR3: TGTGCCAGCAGTCATATCATCGGACTAGCGGGTCCCTCCTACAATGAGCAGTTCTTC. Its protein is CASSHIIGLAGPSYNEQFF.